These T cell receptor beta chains were read from a single sample in a study of blood T cell repertoires in COVID-19. Data came from immunoSEQ multiplex PCR; TCRdb stores just in-frame clones and leaves some out. Of about 97,000 clones in the sample, around 90% were seen once. The specimen sequenced was peripheral blood. These TCRs come from a woman in her forties or fifties with COVID-19, enrolled during active disease. CDR3s include the opening cysteine and the closing phenylalanine or tryptophan. Expanded clones are given a class, and other clones once, few, many or no size at all.

NA TRBJ2-1 TRBV11-2 CASSLLAGGNEQFF
NA TRBJ2-3 TRBV7-3 CASSFGTSGADTQYF
NA TRBJ1-4 TRBV19 CATREGEKLFF
NA TRBJ2-5 TRBV5-6 CASSLDGARETQYF
NA TRBJ2-3 TRBV6-2/TRBV6-3 CASSPSGGPGGTDTQYF
NA TRBJ2-3 TRBV28 CASSSSGGRDTQYF
NA TRBJ1-2 TRBV20-1 CSASALGDYGYTF
NA TRBJ2-2 TRBV9 CASSVGEGRADVTGELFF
once TRBJ2-7 TRBV13 CASSSTGTGNYEQYF
NA TRBJ2-3 TRBV25-1 CATSTSGTDTQYF
NA TRBJ1-3 TRBV4-2 CASSPSGFGNTIYF
NA TRBJ2-3 TRBV11-3 CASSPRTGRDTQYF
few TRBJ1-5 TRBV19 CASSIQGLGQPQHF
NA TRBJ2-2 TRBV6-5 CASSSPGQSNTGELFF
NA TRBJ2-7 TRBV6-6 CASSYGGASYEQYF
NA TRBJ1-1 TRBV5-1 CASKQGFEAFF
NA TRBJ1-1 TRBV27 CASSLYPSTEAFF
NA TRBJ1-3 TRBV28 CASSSQGVENTIYF
NA TRBJ2-3 TRBV5-4 CASSLGTTRTDTQYF
once TRBJ1-1 TRBV11-2 CASSLAGGPEAFF
few TRBJ1-2 TRBV28 CASSLESRYTF
NA TRBJ2-1 TRBV7-3 CASSVDRTSYNEQFF
NA TRBJ1-3 TRBV12-5 CASGPGVGNTIYF
NA TRBJ2-2 TRBV2 CASIWTSGGAGELFF
NA TRBJ1-1 TRBV3-1/TRBV3-2 CASSLTHPAMNTEAFF
NA TRBJ1-2 TRBV2 CASSGTGELYYGYTF
NA TRBJ1-2 TRBV7-2 CASSLGREGSGYTF
NA TRBJ1-2 TRBV5-6 CASSPQGAPGYTF
NA TRBJ2-3 TRBV10-3 CAILTSTDTQYF
NA TRBJ2-2 TRBV5-1 CASSLWDRTTGELFF
NA TRBJ1-1 TRBV15 CATSKVQWEWTEAFF
NA TRBJ2-5 TRBV10-1 CASSESGRGQETQYF
NA TRBJ2-3 TRBV10-3 CAISVGGQTDTQYF
NA TRBJ1-5 TRBV29-1 CSVGGRAPNQPQHF
NA TRBJ2-2 TRBV18 CASSPPTGPNTGELFF
NA TRBJ2-2 TRBV28 CASRQGDTGELFF
NA TRBJ1-2 TRBV3-1/TRBV3-2 CASSTAGTGEVDYTF
once TRBJ1-1 TRBV12-3/TRBV12-4 CASSPYRNTEAFF
NA TRBJ1-6 TRBV4-1 CASSPGTNNSPLHF
NA TRBJ1-2 TRBV15 CATSRAAGEYGGYTF
NA TRBJ2-3 TRBV6-2/TRBV6-3 CASSSGTGLIESTDTQYF
NA TRBJ2-5 TRBV2 CASSEAASGGETQYF